This T cell receptor (beta chain) is from a study of identical twins. Whole-study findings and limits: Out-of-frame sharing of TCR alpha in monozygotic twins was underestimated by models.

Each CDR3 protein is one row after TCRdb ran MiXCR on the 5' RACE reads. The table includes around 490,000 distinct CDR3 sequences, around 24% detected once. As to this clonotype: Its antigen is undetermined.

The length of the CDR3 is 15 residues. Germline CDR1 SGHRS, CDR2 YFSETQ. After removal of 4 bases from V and 6 bases from J, the junction contained 5 bases not matched to a gene. These same records also appear under a second study, on yellow fever vaccine responses in identical twins.

The chain couples TRBV5-1 to TRBJ2-1, with 12 bases matching TRBD2. This sequence originates from a woman younger than 30 in good health. Sequenced sample: CD4+ T cells sorted from blood. The CDR3 nucleotides are TGCGCCAGCAGCCGACGGACTAGCGGGGCCAATGAGCAGTTCTTC. Encoded protein: CASSRRTSGANEQFF.